This passage covers 22 T cell receptor beta chains from one sample sequenced in a study of cytomegalovirus exposure and HLA in healthy donors. The PCR contained 60 Vbeta and 13 Jbeta primers. This table comes from immunoSEQ multiplex PCR, and its TCRdb copy is limited to in-frame clones, with some not included. Of around 90,000 clones in the sample, roughly 80% were seen once. Material: PBMCs. The receptor set was obtained from a human donor in good health.

The genes are TRBV7-2 and TRBJ2-7, with 8 bases lining up with TRBD1. Trimming cost V 4 bases and J 1 base; bases outside gene matches: 6. Germline lookup yields CDR1 SGHTA and CDR2 FQGNSA. The CDR3 is 15 residues long. The CDR3 DNA reads as TGTGCCAGCAGCTCGACCCAGGGGGCGTCCTACGAGCAGTACTTC. Translation: CASSSTQGASYEQYF.

J is TRBJ1-5 and V is TRBV6-6, with D tentatively TRBD1 (5 bases). The CDR3 totals 16 residues. Trimming took off 2 bases at V and 1 base at J, with 12 bases between the two ends. The V gene's germline CDR1 is MNHNY and CDR2 SVGAGI (reference sequence). Here the CDR3 reads CASSYNPRGSNQPQHF. CDR3 nucleotide sequence: TGTGCCAGCAGTTACAACCCGCGGGGGAGCAATCAGCCCCAGCATTTT.

V gene TRBV29-1 combines with J gene TRBJ2-1, with 7 bases fitting TRBD1. The length of the CDR3 is 15 residues. Germline CDR1 is SQVTM and CDR2 is ANQGSEA. V lost 4 bases to trimming and J lost 6 bases; unmatched junction nucleotides: 12. The chain's CDR3 is CSVALTRTGFNEQFF. The CDR3 DNA reads as TGCAGCGTTGCTTTAACACGGACAGGCTTCAATGAGCAGTTCTTC.

The V gene is TRBV5-6, the J gene TRBJ2-5, with D unresolved. Deletions cut 2 bases from V and 2 bases from J, with 19 bases between. The CDR3 has 17 amino acids. Germline V lookup: CDR1 SGHDT, CDR2 YYEEEE. The CDR3 nucleotides read TGTGCCAGCAGCTTCAGAGGCCGAGGCCGGTCACAAGAGACCCAGTACTTC. This translates into CASSFRGRGRSQETQYF.

The chain carries TRBV5-6 and TRBJ2-5, with 9 bases aligning to TRBD2. V trimming: 5 bases; J trimming: 1 base; junction bases outside the gene matches: 9. Looked up from germline, CDR1 is SGHDT and CDR2 is YYEEEE. CDR3 length equals 16 residues. Here the CDR3 DNA reads TGTGCCAGCAGGCTTTCCCCTAGCGGGGCCCAAGAGACCCAGTACTTC. This translates into CASRLSPSGAQETQYF. The whole variable domain, remainder taken from reference TRBV5-6 and TRBJ2-5, is DAGVTQSPTHLIKTRGQQVTLRCSPKSGHDTVSWYQQALGQGPQFIFQYYEEEERQRGNFPDRFSGHQFPNYSSELNVNALLLGDSALYLCASRLSPSGAQETQYFGPGTRLLVL.

This clone occurred once. The chain employs TRBV18 and TRBJ2-5; D remains unclear. Germline V gene lookup returns CDR1 KGHSH and CDR2 LQKENI. The CDR3 loop spans 15 amino acids. The V and J ends lost 3 bases and 2 bases respectively, with 13 bases between them. The CDR3 spells CASSPNRLDQETQYF. CDR3 in DNA: TGTGCCAGCTCACCTAACCGGCTAGATCAAGAGACCCAGTACTTC.

The chain combines TRBV5-1 with TRBJ2-6, with D maybe TRBD1 (5 bases). Looked up from germline, CDR1 is SGHRS and CDR2 is YFSETQ. There are 15 residues in the CDR3. V was trimmed by 2 bases and J by 4 bases, leaving 10 bases between them. The DNA for the CDR3 is TGCGCCAGCAGCTTCGCAGGGCTCGGGGCCAACGTCCTGACTTTC. Its protein is CASSFAGLGANVLTF.

The chain links TRBV5-1 to TRBJ1-2; D might be TRBD1 (5 bases). CDR3 size: 15 residues. Trimming took 4 bases from V and 0 from J, leaving 13 bases between them. Looked up from germline, CDR1 is SGHRS and CDR2 is YFSETQ. The CDR3 here is CASSDRGLANYGYTF. The DNA for the CDR3 is TGCGCCAGCAGCGACCGGGGACTAGCTAACTATGGCTACACCTTC.

In this sample, this clone turned up once. The sample holds other DNA sequences that translate to the same CDR3. The rearrangement joins TRBV5-1 to TRBJ2-1; 7 bases align to TRBD2. CDR3 length: 12 amino acids. With 3 bases clipped from V and 7 bases from J, the junction kept 1 base outside the gene matches. Per the germline V gene, CDR1 is SGHRS and CDR2 is YFSETQ. The CDR3: CASSSGGNEQFF. The CDR3 DNA reads as TGCGCCAGCAGCTCCGGGGGGAATGAGCAGTTCTTC. Using reference TRBV5-1 and TRBJ2-1 for the parts outside the CDR3, the full variable domain is KAGVTQTPRYLIKTRGQQVTLSCSPISGHRSVSWYQQTPGQGLQFLFEYFSETQRNKGNFPGRFSGRQFSNSRSEMNVSTLELGDSALYLCASSSGGNEQFFGPGTRLTVL.

The CDR3: CASGTRVRHYEQYF. CDR3 in DNA: TGTGCCAGCGGCACCAGGGTCCGTCATTACGAGCAGTACTTC. V and J are TRBV28 and TRBJ2-7, with D maybe TRBD1 (5 bases). Germline CDR1 MDHEN, CDR2 SYDVKM. The CDR3 runs 14 residues. V dropped 8 bases and J dropped 4 bases, with 18 bases sitting between them. The complete variable domain, with remaining parts taken from reference TRBV28 and TRBJ2-7, reads DVKVTQSSRYLVKRTGEKVFLECVQDMDHENMFWYRQDPGLGLRLIYFSYDVKMKEKGDIPEGYSVSREKKERFSLILESASTNQTSMYLCASGTRVRHYEQYFGPGTRLTVT.

This clone has more than one count but fewer than ten. The chain combines TRBV7-8 with TRBJ2-3; TRBD2 is a possible D gene (6 bases). With 5 bases removed from V and 2 bases from J, the gap between germline ends came to 20 bases. The CDR3 spans 17 residues. The germline CDR1 and CDR2 sequences are SGHVS and FQNEAQ. The CDR3 region has the DNA TGTGCCAGCAGCCTTAGGAGTGGGGGGACTTCCACAGATACGCAGTATTTT. Protein sequence: CASSLRSGGTSTDTQYF.

The CDR3 region has the DNA TGTGCCAGCAGTGCAAATGATCTCCAGGGGGTTCGCAATGGCTACACCTTC. Its protein is CASSANDLQGVRNGYTF. The chain is built from TRBV6-1 and TRBJ1-2, with 7 nucleotides matching TRBD1. V lost 4 bases and J lost 6; bases outside the gene matches: 17. Germline V gene sequence: CDR1 MNHNS, CDR2 SASEGT. The CDR3 consists of 17 residues.

This sequence joins TRBV27 and TRBJ2-5; no clear D. This CDR3 region has 14 residues. Per germline, CDR1 MNHEY and CDR2 SMNVEV (reference sequence). V was shortened by 1 base and J by 3 bases, with 9 bases between the two germline ends. The CDR3 coding sequence is TGTGCCAGCAGTTTATATAAGGCGGAAGAGACCCAGTACTTC. Its protein product is CASSLYKAEETQYF.

The chain couples TRBV9 to TRBJ2-3, with 11 nucleotides matching TRBD2. The V segment lost 3 bases and the J segment 4 bases; nucleotides outside the gene matches: 4. There are 15 residues in the CDR3. Germline V gene lookup returns CDR1 SGDLS and CDR2 YYNGEE. CDR3 nucleotide sequence: TGTGCCAGCAGCGAACTAGCGGGAGTTGCAGATACGCAGTATTTT. It yields the protein CASSELAGVADTQYF.

This clone was seen more than once but under ten times. This chain uses TRBV7-9 with TRBJ1-1; D perhaps matches TRBD1 (6 bases). The CDR3 extends over 14 amino acids. V lost 5 bases to trimming and J lost 3 bases, with 13 bases between them. CDR1 and CDR2 (germline): SEHNR, FQNEAQ (reference sequence). CDR3: CASSITGLDTEAFF. CDR3 DNA sequence: TGTGCCAGCAGCATCACAGGGTTGGACACTGAAGCTTTCTTT.

J is TRBJ2-5 and V is TRBV18; TRBD1 might be the D (6 bases). The germline V gene has CDR1 KGHSH and CDR2 LQKENI. This CDR3 spans 13 amino acids. V was shortened by 6 bases and J by 5 bases, with 13 bases between the two germline ends. CDR3 DNA sequence: TGTGCCAGCTCTTACGGACAGCTGGAGACCCAGTACTTC. Translation gives CASSYGQLETQYF.

This clone was seen more than once but under ten times. This chain joins TRBV4-3 and TRBJ1-1; a possible D gene is TRBD1 (5 bases). The germline gives CDR1 LGHNA, CDR2 YSLEER. The CDR3 is 16 amino acids. The V end was cut by 4 bases, the J end by 1 base, with 16 bases between. As DNA, the CDR3 is TGCGCCAGCAGCCTCCACCCGACAGTTCGGAACACTGAAGCTTTCTTT. It specifies CASSLHPTVRNTEAFF.

The chain couples TRBV13 to TRBJ2-5; 8 nucleotides match TRBD2. V lost 5 bases and J lost 5; bases outside the gene matches: 7. This CDR3 comprises 14 residues. Germline V gene lookup returns CDR1 PRHDT and CDR2 FYEKMQ (reference sequence). As DNA, the CDR3 is TGTGCCAGCAGCCCAACCCCTAGCGGGGAGACCCAGTACTTC. Amino acid sequence: CASSPTPSGETQYF.

This clone has at least ten counts. The identical CDR3 is also encoded by other nucleotide sequences in the sample. CDR3 sequence: CASSGTSNEQFF. CDR3 bases: TGTGCCAGCAGCGGGACTAGCAATGAGCAGTTCTTC. The V gene is TRBV27, the J gene TRBJ2-1; 8 bases are a match to TRBD2. The CDR3 spans 12 residues. With V trimmed by 6 bases and J by 6 bases, 1 base remained unmatched. Germline CDR1 reads MNHEY; CDR2 reads SMNVEV (reference sequence).

The count of this clone is one. The gene calls are TRBV4-1 and TRBJ2-7; 7 bases map to TRBD1. The CDR3 covers 15 residues. Germline values: CDR1 MGHRA, CDR2 YSYEKL. V lost 5 bases to trimming and J lost 3 bases; unmatched junction nucleotides: 10. This CDR3 is CASSFAPGQLYEQYF. DNA for the CDR3: TGCGCCAGCAGCTTCGCCCCGGGACAGCTCTACGAGCAGTACTTC.

The chain is built from TRBV14 and TRBJ2-6; TRBD2 might be the D (5 bases). Germline V gene data show CDR1 as SGHDN and CDR2 as FVKESK. The CDR3 is 15 residues long. V lost 7 bases, J lost 0 bases, and 10 bases lay in between. The chain's CDR3 is CASKRSNSGANVLTF. CDR3 DNA: TGTGCCAGCAAGCGGAGTAACTCTGGGGCCAACGTCCTGACTTTC. Full variable domain (remainder filled in from reference TRBV14 and TRBJ2-6): EAGVTQFPSHSVIEKGQTVTLRCDPISGHDNLYWYRRVMGKEIKFLLHFVKESKQDESGMPNNRFLAERTGGTYSTLKVQPAELEDSGVYFCASKRSNSGANVLTFGAGSRLTVL.

V and J are TRBV5-1 and TRBJ1-1; no clear D gene. The V end lost 7 bases, the J end lost 3 bases, and 13 bases lay between the germline ends. CDR3 length: 13 amino acids. Germline V gives CDR1 SGHRS, CDR2 YFSETQ. The CDR3 DNA reads TGCGCCAGCGCCCGTACCGGTTACACTGAAGCTTTCTTT. Its translation is CASARTGYTEAFF.